This is a list of T cell receptor beta chains from one sample in a study of control samples from healthy donors and cancer patients. The method was immunoSEQ multiplex PCR; TCRdb's version includes in-frame clones alone and lacks a portion of them. The table has some 140,000 clones, just under 95% seen once. The material sequenced was blood. These receptors were collected from a middle-aged man in good health. The conserved cysteine and the conserved F or W are not part of the CDR3 here. Some rows mark clone size as missing; the rest say once, few, many or name a class of expanded clone.

>TRBV28|-
ASSRTRDTEAF
>TRBV9|-
ASSVGVGTDTQY
>TRBV7-2|once
ASSAGRRDSSGYT
>TRBV3-1/TRBV3-2|once
ASSQGTAVYNSPLH
>TRBV6-5|-
ASSWDISYEQY
>TRBV19|-
ASRTEINTEAF
>TRBV11-2|-
ASSSTGGAF
>TRBV5-4|few
ASSQGARGANVLT
>TRBV7-9|-
ASSSSRGVAGGYT
>TRBV14|-
ASSRIMDRGGSPLH
>TRBV7-2|-
ASSHRLAGGPRSYNEQF
>TRBV30|once
AWSVLDRANYGYT
>TRBV7-2|-
ASSPRRPGLTNEKLF
>TRBV7-3|-
ASSLSPGQGSGYT
>TRBV18|-
ASSPSEGQLNQPQH
>TRBV3-1/TRBV3-2|-
ASSQEANYNEQF
>TRBV18|few
ASSPGQGGDGYT
>TRBV5-1|-
ASSLAGTPNTEAF
>TRBV2|-
ASSPGQAAYGYT
>TRBV6-2/TRBV6-3|-
ASSYRAAPPDTQY
>TRBV5-1|-
ASSALTGVGYGYT
>TRBV7-6|-
ASSSKIRQGAYSGNTIY